This T cell receptor (beta chain) was identified in a study of CD8 T cells in ankylosing spondylitis. General study results and limits: About 8 highly homologous variants made up a TCR beta motif, and this motif appeared characteristic of ankylosing spondylitis blood.

The V and J ends lost 1 base and 6 bases respectively, with 6 bases between them. CDR3 length equals 13 residues. Per germline, CDR1 LGHDT and CDR2 YNNKEL (reference sequence). A single count supports this clonotype. Its antigen is unknown. From the 5' RACE reads, TCRdb called clonotypes with MiXCR, one entry per CDR3 protein. The sample shows about 420,000 distinct CDR3 sequences, 20% to 25% of them seen only once. Sample: blood, either unsorted or a sorted T cell fraction (not recorded which). This receptor was identified in a male donor with ankylosing spondylitis. The V call is TRBV3-1, the J call TRBJ2-2; the D is unclear. The CDR3, as DNA: TGTGCCAGCAGCCAAGCGTCGCCCGGGGAGCTGTTTTTT. As protein: CASSQASPGELFF. Combining the CDR3 with reference TRBV3-1 and TRBJ2-2 gives the whole variable domain DTAVSQTPKYLVTQMGNDKSIKCEQNLGHDTMYWYKQDSKKFLKIMFSYNNKELIINETVPNRFSPKSPDKAHLNLHINSLELGDSAVYFCASSQASPGELFFGEGSRLTVL.